The 24 T cell receptor beta chains reported below all come from one sample, sequenced in a study of beta chain features in type 1 diabetes (dated by TCRdb to between 2017 and 2018). Beyond this particular receptor, the publication reports: In all four CD4+ subsets, TCRB CDR3 length was moderately but significantly shorter in type 1 diabetes patients.

No antigen has been assigned to these receptors. The receptor library was made with the immunoSEQ multiplex PCR assay. All of the isolated RNA was reverse transcribed with the High Capacity cDNA Reverse Transcription Kit, so expressed TCRB transcripts were sequenced. TCRdb's version of the immuneACCESS table is confined to in-frame rearrangements and falls short of the full clone set. An unresolved V gene accounts for under half of the shortfall where checked; the remainder is of unknown origin. The sample table shows about 740,000 clones, and about an eighth are seen once. The top ten clones comprise less than 0.025% of the sample. Input material: naive CD4+ T cells from blood. The intended sense of this specimen's cell subset or site label: true naive CD4+ T cells. The receptors derive from a man between 18 and 35 years old with type 1 diabetes.

This clone was seen more than once but under ten times. The V gene is TRBV29-1, the J gene TRBJ1-1; D is possibly TRBD1 (6 bases). This CDR3 has 12 residues. Germline V lookup: CDR1 SQVTM, CDR2 ANQGSEA. Between the trimmed V and J ends, which lost 5 bases and 3 bases, there was a span of 10 bases. Written as DNA, the CDR3 is TGCAGCGTTCGGGACACACACACTGAAGCTTTCTTT. Amino acid sequence: CSVRDTHTEAFF.

This clone was observed a few times. The V call is TRBV6-1, the J call TRBJ1-2; D possibly corresponds to TRBD1 (5 bases). Trimming removed 4 bases from V and 4 bases from J, with 7 bases in between. Germline V gene sequence: CDR1 MNHNS, CDR2 SASEGT. CDR3 size: 12 residues. The CDR3 coding sequence is TGTGCCAGCAGTGGGACACGCTATGGCTACACCTTC. It encodes CASSGTRYGYTF.

The chain has TRBV7-9 and TRBJ2-5; D is perhaps TRBD1 (6 bases). Germline values: CDR1 SEHNR, CDR2 FQNEAQ (reference sequence). V was trimmed by 5 bases and J by 2 bases, leaving 15 bases between them. This CDR3 has 15 amino acids. The CDR3 spells CASSANGQTQETQYF. The CDR3 nucleotides read TGTGCCAGCAGCGCCAACGGACAGACTCAAGAGACCCAGTACTTC. Combining the CDR3 with reference TRBV7-9 and TRBJ2-5 gives the whole variable domain DTGVSQNPRHKITKRGQNVTFRCDPISEHNRLYWYRQTLGQGPEFLTYFQNEAQLEKSRLLSDRFSAERPKGSFSTLEIQRTEQGDSAMYLCASSANGQTQETQYFGPGTRLLVL.

This clone was detected a few times. The chain has TRBV7-2 and TRBJ2-1, with 8 bases lining up with TRBD2. In germline, CDR1 is SGHTA, CDR2 FQGNSA. J was trimmed by 10 bases and V by 5 bases; bases with no gene match: 4. The CDR3 runs to 12 residues. The CDR3 loop is CASSPSGGEQFF. CDR3 DNA: TGTGCCAGCAGCCCAAGCGGGGGCGAGCAGTTCTTC.

This clone was counted between two and nine times. The chain couples TRBV18 to TRBJ1-4, with D tentatively TRBD1 (6 bases). This CDR3 has 15 residues. The ends were cut back, 4 bases at V and 0 bases at J, with 9 bases in the middle. From germline, CDR1 is KGHSH and CDR2 LQKENI. In DNA, the CDR3 is TGTGCCAGCTCACAAACAGGGCCAACTAATGAAAAACTGTTTTTT. It is translated as CASSQTGPTNEKLFF.

The chain couples TRBV5-8 to TRBJ1-5; TRBD1 matches 7 bases. The V and J ends lost 4 bases and 6 bases, in that order; junction bases with no gene match: 10. Germline V gene lookup returns CDR1 SGHTS and CDR2 YDEGEE. The CDR3 spans 15 residues. As DNA, the CDR3 is TGTGCCAGCAGCCTTCCCGACAGGGCTTTTCAGCCCCAGCATTTT. It encodes CASSLPDRAFQPQHF.

This clone turned up a few times. This rearrangement joins TRBV30 to TRBJ1-6, with D perhaps matching TRBD1 (6 bases). Germline V gene lookup returns CDR1 GTSNPN and CDR2 SVGIG (reference sequence). V lost 3 bases to trimming and J lost 15 bases, with 15 bases between them. This CDR3 region has 12 residues. In DNA form, the CDR3 reads TGTGCCTGGAGCTCGGGACATCTACTCCTCCACTTT. Translating gives CAWSSGHLLLHF.

This clone was counted between two and nine times. This sequence joins TRBV19 and TRBJ2-5, with D possibly matching TRBD2 (6 bases). Germline V CDR1 and CDR2: LNHDA, SQIVND (reference sequence). The CDR3 is made up of 14 amino acids. V lost 6 bases and J lost 5, with 16 bases in between. CDR3 amino acids: CASRPRGISETQYF. CDR3 nucleotides: TGTGCCAGTAGGCCCCGGGGGATATCGGAGACCCAGTACTTC.

The CDR3 sequence: CSVAEPGTGYEQYF. The CDR3 DNA follows: TGCAGCGTTGCAGAACCCGGGACAGGCTACGAGCAGTACTTC. The chain carries TRBV29-1 and TRBJ2-7; 8 bases map to TRBD1. V lost 4 bases to trimming and J lost 3 bases; unmatched junction nucleotides: 8. CDR1 is SQVTM, CDR2 ANQGSEA, per germline. The CDR3 is 14 residues long.

This clone has more than one count but fewer than ten. The genes are TRBV6-7 and TRBJ2-7, with D unresolved. TRBV6-7 qualifies as an ORF whose function is uncertain. The V and J ends lost 2 bases and 4 bases respectively, with 6 bases between them. The CDR3 is 12 amino acids. The CDR3 region has the DNA TGTGCCAGCAGTTACAAGGGATACGAGCAGTACTTC. Encoded protein: CASSYKGYEQYF.

V is TRBV19 and J is TRBJ2-7; TRBD1 matches at 7 bases. Germline values: CDR1 LNHDA, CDR2 SQIVND (reference sequence). This CDR3 region has 13 residues. Trimming at V came to 10 bases and at J to 1 base, leaving 7 bases not matched to a gene. The CDR3 loop reads CATADRPSYEQYF. CDR3 in DNA: TGTGCCACCGCGGACAGGCCTTCCTACGAGCAGTACTTC.

There are a few counts of this clone. The rearrangement links TRBV4-1 to TRBJ1-4; D is undetermined. V was clipped by 4 bases and J by 7 bases, with 16 bases between them. The length of the CDR3 is 15 residues. Germline CDR1 is MGHRA and CDR2 is YSYEKL. The CDR3 DNA reads as TGCGCCAGCAGCCGAGAGGGTGTTTCAGGTGAAAAACTGTTTTTT. Its protein is CASSREGVSGEKLFF.

This sequence joins TRBV5-1 and TRBJ2-7, with D possibly called TRBD1 or TRBD2 (5 bases each). Deletions cut 5 bases from V and 2 bases from J, with 17 bases between. This CDR3 contains 15 residues. Germline V gene data show CDR1 as SGHRS and CDR2 as YFSETQ. The CDR3 region is CASSGNRDGAYEQYF. CDR3 nucleotide sequence: TGCGCCAGCAGTGGAAACCGGGACGGAGCCTACGAGCAGTACTTC.

This chain joins TRBV18 and TRBJ2-5, with 10 nucleotides matching TRBD1. V lost 2 bases, J lost 3 bases, and 3 bases stayed unmatched. CDR3 length: 15 residues. The germline V gene has CDR1 KGHSH and CDR2 LQKENI. The CDR3, as DNA: TGTGCCAGCTCACCAGAGACAGGGGGCGAAGAGACCCAGTACTTC. It encodes CASSPETGGEETQYF.

This clone showed up just a few times. The V and J genes are TRBV10-3 and TRBJ2-6; D is tentatively TRBD1 or TRBD2 (5 bases each). The CDR3 runs to 17 residues. From germline, CDR1 is ENHRY and CDR2 SYGVKD. The germline V and J ends were trimmed by 3 bases and 0 bases, with 12 bases remaining between them. The CDR3: CAISEVVGDSGANVLTF. The CDR3 nucleotides read TGTGCCATCAGTGAAGTGGTGGGGGACTCTGGGGCCAACGTCCTGACTTTC.

This clone was found a few times. The rearrangement joins TRBV6-1 to TRBJ2-5, with D possibly being TRBD1 or TRBD2 (6 bases each). Trimming took 4 bases from V and 3 from J, leaving 15 bases between them. This CDR3 has 15 amino acids. The germline gives CDR1 MNHNS, CDR2 SASEGT. The CDR3 here is CASSGGLASEETQYF. The CDR3 DNA reads TGTGCCAGCAGTGGGGGGCTAGCGAGTGAAGAGACCCAGTACTTC.

The chain is built from TRBV23-1 and TRBJ2-6, with 10 positions matching TRBD1. TRBV23-1 is annotated as an ORF whose role is uncertain. The V segment lost 7 bases and the J segment 3 bases; nucleotides outside the gene matches: 12. This CDR3 has 18 residues. The CDR3 loop is CASTRRDRGFSGANVLTF. CDR3 nucleotides: TGCGCCAGCACTCGGAGGGACAGGGGATTTAGTGGGGCCAACGTCCTGACTTTC.

The chain joins TRBV6-6 to TRBJ1-1; D ambiguous. Germline CDR1 MNHNY, CDR2 SVGAGI (reference sequence). CDR3 size: 12 residues. Trimming pared 0 bases from V and 9 bases from J, leaving 8 bases between. The DNA of the CDR3 is TGTGCCAGCAGTTACTCTGACAACAAAGCTTTCTTT. Amino acid sequence: CASSYSDNKAFF.

This rearrangement joins TRBV9 to TRBJ2-1; D remains unclear. The CDR3 consists of 11 residues. V was trimmed by 1 base and J by 9 bases, leaving 5 bases between them. Germline V gene sequence: CDR1 SGDLS, CDR2 YYNGEE. The DNA of the CDR3 is TGTGCCAGCAGCGTACAGGTTGAGCAGTTCTTC. As protein: CASSVQVEQFF.

V and J are TRBV19 and TRBJ2-7; no clear D gene. The CDR3 contains 14 residues. Trimming left V 1 base short and J 0 bases short, with 7 bases between. Germline V CDR1 and CDR2: LNHDA, SQIVND (reference sequence). The CDR3 nucleotides are TGTGCCAGTAGTATAGGTTACAACTCCTACGAGCAGTACTTC. Translated, it gives CASSIGYNSYEQYF.

This chain connects TRBV6-5 to TRBJ2-4; 7 nucleotides line up with TRBD1. This CDR3 comprises 15 residues. The germline gives CDR1 MNHEY, CDR2 SVGAGI. With 7 bases clipped from V and 8 bases from J, the junction kept 14 bases outside the gene matches. CDR3 sequence (DNA): TGTGCCAGCATTCCCAACTTAGACAGGGATGACATTCAGTACTTC. The encoded protein is CASIPNLDRDDIQYF.

V is TRBV28 and J is TRBJ2-5; D is uncertain. The length of the CDR3 is 14 residues. In germline, CDR1 is MDHEN, CDR2 SYDVKM. V shed 5 bases and J shed 5 bases, with 15 bases lying between them. CDR3 DNA: TGTGCCAGCAGTCCACGGTTCCTAAGCGAGACCCAGTACTTC. As protein: CASSPRFLSETQYF. Full variable domain (missing parts from reference TRBV28 and TRBJ2-5): DVKVTQSSRYLVKRTGEKVFLECVQDMDHENMFWYRQDPGLGLRLIYFSYDVKMKEKGDIPEGYSVSREKKERFSLILESASTNQTSMYLCASSPRFLSETQYFGPGTRLLVL.

V usage is TRBV6-5 and J usage is TRBJ1-6; a weak D match, TRBD1 (5 bases). Germline V gene data show CDR1 as MNHEY and CDR2 as SVGAGI. This CDR3 has 16 amino acids. V was shortened by 0 bases and J by 13 bases, with 19 bases between the two germline ends. CDR3 in DNA: TGTGCCAGCAGTTACTCGGGTCCGGGGACCTCCTTCCCCCTCCACTTT. Translating it yields CASSYSGPGTSFPLHF.

V is TRBV7-2 and J is TRBJ2-1; perhaps D is TRBD1 or TRBD2 (7 bases each). Trimming removed 6 bases at V and 8 bases at J, with 26 bases between. This CDR3 spans 17 amino acids. Germline assignment: CDR1 SGHTA and CDR2 FQGNSA. Here the CDR3 reads CASSPIRGGAPGHEQFF. CDR3 in DNA: TGTGCCAGCAGTCCCATCAGGGGGGGCGCCCCGGGCCATGAGCAGTTCTTC.